A single sample gave rise to the 18 T cell receptor beta chains below, sequenced in a study of blood T cell repertoires in COVID-19. The assay was immunoSEQ multiplex PCR, and TCRdb's table has in-frame clones only and misses some. The sample carries almost 200,000 clones, roughly nine tenths recorded once. Sequencing used peripheral blood. These receptors came from a woman in her 70s with acute or convalescent COVID-19.

This sequence joins TRBV19 and TRBJ1-1; a possible D gene is TRBD1 (5 bases). Germline assignment: CDR1 LNHDA and CDR2 SQIVND (reference sequence). V was clipped by 3 bases and J by 2 bases, with 10 bases between them. The CDR3 covers 14 residues. DNA of the CDR3: TGTGCCAGTAGTATCCGACAGACTAACACTGAAGCTTTCTTT. This encodes CASSIRQTNTEAFF.

The chain recombines TRBV6-5 with TRBJ2-1; 8 bases fit TRBD2. This CDR3 spans 14 amino acids. Germline V CDR1 and CDR2: MNHEY, SVGAGI. Trimming removed 2 bases from V and 6 bases from J; junction bases left unmatched: 3. The CDR3 here is CASSYRLAGNEQFF. The DNA of the CDR3 is TGTGCCAGCAGTTACCGGCTAGCGGGCAATGAGCAGTTCTTC.

V is TRBV29-1 and J is TRBJ1-5; D not certain. The CDR3 extends over 14 amino acids. Trimming cost V 2 bases and J 0 bases, with 8 bases left between them. Germline V gene sequence: CDR1 SQVTM, CDR2 ANQGSEA. The DNA for the CDR3 is TGCAGCGTTGAATTGGGCTCTAGCAATCAGCCCCAGCATTTT. This gives the protein CSVELGSSNQPQHF.

V gene TRBV12-5 combines with J gene TRBJ1-2; no clear D. CDR3 size: 13 residues. V was trimmed by 4 bases and J by 8 bases, leaving 14 bases between them. From germline, CDR1 is LGHNT and CDR2 FRNRAP. DNA of the CDR3: TGTGCTAGTGGTTCCGGGAGTCCGGGAGGCTACACCTTC. This gives the protein CASGSGSPGGYTF.

This clone occurred once. The CDR3, as DNA: TGTGCCAGCTCACCTGGGACTCTTAACTCTGGGGCCAACGTCCTGACTTTC. The encoded protein is CASSPGTLNSGANVLTF. The chain employs TRBV18 and TRBJ2-6, with D possibly TRBD2 on 6 matching bases. CDR1 KGHSH and CDR2 LQKENI come from the germline V gene. V was clipped by 3 bases and J by 0 bases, with 12 bases between them. The CDR3 runs to 17 residues.

The rearrangement uses TRBV4-1 and TRBJ2-2, with 7 positions matching TRBD1. CDR3 length equals 16 residues. Trimming removed 2 bases from V and 0 bases from J; junction bases left unmatched: 3. Germline loops: CDR1 MGHRA, CDR2 YSYEKL. CDR3 protein: CASSQLQGANTGELFF. The DNA of the CDR3 is TGCGCCAGCAGCCAACTTCAGGGGGCGAACACCGGGGAGCTGTTTTTT.

The chain couples TRBV7-9 to TRBJ2-3; TRBD1 aligns across 8 bases. J was trimmed by 3 bases and V by 5 bases; bases with no gene match: 7. Germline values: CDR1 SEHNR, CDR2 FQNEAQ (reference sequence). The CDR3 has 15 residues. The CDR3 DNA is TGTGCCAGCAGCCACGACAGGGGCCGGACAGATACGCAGTATTTT. Its protein is CASSHDRGRTDTQYF.

This clone was counted only a few times. V usage is TRBV21-1 and J usage is TRBJ2-1; TRBD2, as called in the table, went unchecked against the DNA. TRBV21-1 is reported as a pseudogene. The CDR3 runs 19 residues. CDR3 sequence reads: CASSIPGTSGSGAYNEQFF. DNA for the CDR3: TGTGCCAGCAGCATCCCCGGGACTAGCGGGAGCGGGGCCTACAATGAGCAGTTCTTC.

V and J are TRBV28 and TRBJ2-7; 9 nucleotides line up with TRBD1. V gave up 11 bases and J gave up 7 bases; unmatched junction bases: 12. The CDR3 extends over 13 amino acids. Germline V lookup: CDR1 MDHEN, CDR2 SYDVKM. As DNA, the CDR3 is TGTGCCGGCGGGGGACAGGGACTTTGGGAGCAGTACTTC. Protein: CAGGGQGLWEQYF.

The V and J genes are TRBV18 and TRBJ1-6; D possibly corresponds to TRBD1 (5 bases). This CDR3 has 15 amino acids. CDR1 and CDR2 from the germline V gene are KGHSH and LQKENI. V lost 0 bases to trimming and J lost 7 bases, with 10 bases between them. The CDR3 DNA reads as TGTGCCAGCTCACCACCGGACGGACAAAATTCACCCCTCCACTTT. Protein: CASSPPDGQNSPLHF. The variable domain in full, completed from reference TRBV18 and TRBJ1-6, reads NAGVMQNPRHLVRRRGQEARLRCSPMKGHSHVYWYRQLPEEGLKFMVYLQKENIIDESGMPKERFSAEFPKEGPSILRIQQVVRGDSAAYFCASSPPDGQNSPLHFGNGTRLTVT.

The chain joins TRBV29-1 to TRBJ2-7; 9 nucleotides match TRBD1. This CDR3 region has 12 residues. CDR1 is SQVTM, CDR2 ANQGSEA, per germline. The ends lost 6 bases at V and 3 bases at J; junction bases unmatched: 3. The CDR3 nucleotides are TGCAGCGTGGGGACAGGGAGCTACGAGCAGTACTTC. Translating gives CSVGTGSYEQYF.

The rearrangement joins TRBV4-1 to TRBJ2-1; no reliable D call. Trimming left V 1 base short and J 6 bases short, with 13 bases between. The CDR3 length is 15 residues. Germline CDR1 reads MGHRA; CDR2 reads YSYEKL. This chain's CDR3 is CASSQGSTPLNEQFF. Written as DNA, the CDR3 is TGCGCCAGCAGCCAAGGGTCCACTCCCCTCAATGAGCAGTTCTTC.

This clone came up a few times. The CDR3 DNA is TGTGCCAGCAGCTTTGGGAGAACAGGGTCGGATGGCTACACCTTC. Translated: CASSFGRTGSDGYTF. This rearrangement joins TRBV7-9 to TRBJ1-2; maybe TRBD1 (6 bases). CDR3 length: 15 amino acids. Germline V gene sequence: CDR1 SEHNR, CDR2 FQNEAQ (reference sequence). V was cut by 3 bases and J by 6 bases, with 17 bases left in between.

This chain links TRBV5-1 with TRBJ2-7, with 9 bases lining up with TRBD1. The V and J ends lost 5 bases and 3 bases, in that order; junction bases with no gene match: 9. The germline V gene has CDR1 SGHRS and CDR2 YFSETQ. The CDR3 sequence is 15 residues long. CDR3 region: CASSAGTGYGYEQYF. The CDR3 bases are TGCGCCAGCAGTGCCGGGACAGGGTACGGCTACGAGCAGTACTTC.

The chain joins TRBV11-2 to TRBJ1-4; perhaps TRBD1 as D (6 bases). The CDR3 is 15 residues long. Germline V lookup: CDR1 SGHAT, CDR2 FQNNGV. V lost 5 bases, J lost 10 bases, and 20 bases lay in between. The CDR3 spells CASSPRTAVQGKLFF. Written as DNA, the CDR3 is TGTGCCAGCAGCCCGCGGACAGCCGTCCAGGGAAAACTGTTTTTT.

CDR3 DNA: TGCGCCAGCAGGCTTCTAGCGGGAGCTGGCAATGAGCAGTTCTTC. Its translation: CASRLLAGAGNEQFF. This chain uses TRBV4-1 with TRBJ2-1; 10 nucleotides match TRBD2. The CDR3 is 15 residues long. Trimming cost V 6 bases and J 6 bases; bases outside gene matches: 8. Germline CDR1 is MGHRA and CDR2 is YSYEKL.

The chain employs TRBV7-3 and TRBJ2-2; no definite D call. Germline CDR1 SGHTA, CDR2 FQGTGA. The V end lost 5 bases, the J end lost 8 bases, and 9 bases lay between the germline ends. This CDR3 is 12 amino acids long. The CDR3, as DNA: TGTGCCAGCAGCCCTCAAGCAGGGGAGCTGTTTTTT. Translation gives CASSPQAGELFF.

This chain links TRBV9 with TRBJ2-7; 9 nucleotides align to TRBD1. J was trimmed by 3 bases and V by 3 bases; bases with no gene match: 7. Germline CDR1 is SGDLS and CDR2 is YYNGEE. There are 15 residues in the CDR3. Here the CDR3 DNA reads TGTGCCAGCAGCGCGCACGGACAGGGGAGCTACGAGCAGTACTTC. It yields the protein CASSAHGQGSYEQYF.